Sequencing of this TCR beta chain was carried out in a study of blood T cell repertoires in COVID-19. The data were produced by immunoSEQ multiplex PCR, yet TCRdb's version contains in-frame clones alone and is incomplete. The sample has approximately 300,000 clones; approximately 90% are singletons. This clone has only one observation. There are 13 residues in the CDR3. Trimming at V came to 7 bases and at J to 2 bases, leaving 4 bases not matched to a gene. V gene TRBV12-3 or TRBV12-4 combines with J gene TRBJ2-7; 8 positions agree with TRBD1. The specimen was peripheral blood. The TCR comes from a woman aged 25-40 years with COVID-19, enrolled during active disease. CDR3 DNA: TGTGCCAGCATGGGACAGGTGCCCTACGAGCAGTACTTC. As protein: CASMGQVPYEQYF.